Listed below are T cell receptor beta chains from one sample, sequenced in a study of a mutant IDH1 vaccine in newly diagnosed glioma. Assay: immunoSEQ multiplex PCR; the TCRdb copy retains only in-frame clones and omits some. The top ten hold about 9.2% of the sample, which has tens of thousands of clones, approximately 90% seen once. The sample here was PBMCs, taken from a glioma patient treated with radiotherapy, temozolomide or both. These receptors all stem from a man younger than 45 with glioma. The CDR3 runs from the conserved cysteine through the conserved F or W. The D gene is left open where the match is weak. Not all rows give a size; the values are once, few, many and, for expanded clones, a class.

d_gene	abundance	v_gene	j_gene	CDR3nt	CDR3aa
-	-	TRBV18	TRBJ2-2	TGTGCCAGCCCAAAGAGGCAAAACACCGGGGAGCTGTTTTTT	CASPKRQNTGELFF
-	-	TRBV6-5	TRBJ1-3	TGTGCCAGCAGTTCCCCTTTGAGGGGAAACACCATATATTTT	CASSSPLRGNTIYF
-	-	TRBV5-1	TRBJ1-3	TGCGCCAGCAGCTTTGGGGCCTCTGGAAACACCATATATTTT	CASSFGASGNTIYF
TRBD2	-	TRBV4-2	TRBJ2-3	TGTGCCAGCAGCCAAGGCCGTCCTAGCGGGGGTACTAGCACAGATACGCAGTATTTT	CASSQGRPSGGTSTDTQYF
-	-	TRBV5-1	TRBJ1-1	TGCGCCAGCAGCTCCGCCGGGAGGGGCGCGTTGACTGAAGCTTTCTTT	CASSSAGRGALTEAFF
-	-	TRBV7-9	TRBJ2-5	TGTGCCAGCACTAAGGGAGAGGTCGAGACCCAGTACTTC	CASTKGEVETQYF
-	few	TRBV5-5	TRBJ2-6	TGTGCCAGCAGCTTGGTCATAGGATGGGGCTCTGGGGCCAACGTCCTGACTTTC	CASSLVIGWGSGANVLTF
TRBD2	-	TRBV27	TRBJ2-1	TGTGCCAGCAACGGGGGACTAGCCTCCTACAATGAGCAGTTCTTC	CASNGGLASYNEQFF
TRBD2	-	TRBV5-1	TRBJ2-3	TGCGCCAGCAGTTTACTAGCGGTTTTTGAGGACACAGATACGCAGTATTTT	CASSLLAVFEDTDTQYF
-	-	TRBV7-7	TRBJ2-2	TGTGCCAGCAGCTTTTTCGCGGGGCAAGCCGGGGAGCTGTTTTTT	CASSFFAGQAGELFF
TRBD2	-	TRBV5-1	TRBJ2-3	TGCGCCAGCAGCAATGGACTAGCGGGAGGCGTGGATACGCAGTATTTT	CASSNGLAGGVDTQYF
-	few	TRBV9	TRBJ1-1	TGTGCCAGCAGCTCCCATGCGGCCAACACTGAAGCTTTCTTT	CASSSHAANTEAFF
-	-	TRBV5-5	TRBJ1-1	TGTGCCAGCAGCTTGACGGGAAGGACTGAAGCTTTCTTT	CASSLTGRTEAFF
-	-	TRBV5-5	TRBJ2-1	TGTGCCAGCAGCGAGAGATTGGCCGTGCCGAATGAGCAGTTCTTC	CASSERLAVPNEQFF
TRBD2	-	TRBV6-5	TRBJ2-7	TGTGCCAGCAGCCTACTAGCGGCCAACTACGAGCAGTACTTC	CASSLLAANYEQYF
-	-	TRBV5-1	TRBJ2-4	TGCGCCAGCAGCTTGACCCCCAGCGGCTACCTAGCCAAAAACATTCAGTACTTC	CASSLTPSGYLAKNIQYF
TRBD2	-	TRBV4-1	TRBJ2-2	TGCGCCAGCAGCCAGGGACTAGCGGGAGAGACCGGGGAGCTGTTTTTT	CASSQGLAGETGELFF
TRBD1	-	TRBV5-1	TRBJ1-2	TGCGCCAGCAGCTTCGAGGGACAGGGGACCTATGGCTACACCTTC	CASSFEGQGTYGYTF
TRBD1	-	TRBV5-5	TRBJ2-7	TGTGCCAGCAGCTTGGGGACAGGTATCCCCTACGAGCAGTACTTC	CASSLGTGIPYEQYF
-	-	TRBV6-6	TRBJ2-7	TGTGCCAGCAGTTACCCAGGGGACGAGCAGTACTTC	CASSYPGDEQYF
TRBD2	-	TRBV15	TRBJ2-3	TGTGCCACCAGCCCGACTAGCGGGAGGTCCCCCACAGATACGCAGTATTTT	CATSPTSGRSPTDTQYF
-	-	TRBV5-1	TRBJ1-5	TGCGCCAGCAGCTTGGAAGGGATGTATCAGCCCCAGCATTTT	CASSLEGMYQPQHF
-	-	TRBV29-1	TRBJ1-5	TGCAGCGTTGTGGGAGACGGCAATCAGCCCCAGCATTTT	CSVVGDGNQPQHF
-	-	TRBV6-1	TRBJ1-2	TGTGCCAGCAGTGAGTCTGCTACACCGCTATGGGGCTACACCTTC	CASSESATPLWGYTF
-	-	TRBV27	TRBJ2-3	TGTGCCAGCAGTGACCGCGGGGCAGATACGCAGTATTTT	CASSDRGADTQYF
-	-	TRBV14	TRBJ2-1	TGTGCCAGCAGCGGAGGGAGGGACAGCCCGGGGAATGAGCAGTTCTTC	CASSGGRDSPGNEQFF
TRBD2	-	TRBV4-1	TRBJ2-1	TGCGCCAGCAGCAAAGAGGGACTAGCGGGAGGTGGCAATGAGCAGTTCTTC	CASSKEGLAGGGNEQFF
TRBD2	-	TRBV30	TRBJ2-1	TGTGCCTGCCCGACTAGCGGGAACTCCTATGAGCAGTTCTTC	CACPTSGNSYEQFF
-	-	TRBV2	TRBJ2-1	TGTGCCAGCAGCGTCGTGGGGCGGGACAATGAGCAGTTCTTC	CASSVVGRDNEQFF
-	few	TRBV15	TRBJ2-2	TGTGCCACCAGCAGAGATCGCAGACTAGGCACCGGGGAGCTGTTTTTT	CATSRDRRLGTGELFF
-	medium-sized	TRBV5-1	TRBJ1-5	TGCGCCAGCAGTTGGGGCCACGGAGATAGCAATCAGCCCCAGCATTTT	CASSWGHGDSNQPQHF
-	-	TRBV19	TRBJ1-6	TGTGCCAGTAGTACGTATTCCGGGGACTCTCATTCACCCCTCCACTTT	CASSTYSGDSHSPLHF
TRBD1	-	TRBV10-2	TRBJ2-1	TGCGCCAGCAGTGAGTTGGCGGCAGGGGGCGATGAGCAGTTCTTC	CASSELAAGGDEQFF
-	-	TRBV11-1	TRBJ1-6	TGTGCCAGCAGCACGGGACGGAATAATTCACCCCTCCACTTT	CASSTGRNNSPLHF
TRBD1	-	TRBV11-1	TRBJ2-1	TGTGCCAGCAGCTCTCTCCCGGGACAGGGGTACAATGAGCAGTTCTTC	CASSSLPGQGYNEQFF
-	-	TRBV6-5	TRBJ2-1	TGTGCCACCTCGACGATGAGCTCCTACAATGAGCAGTTCTTC	CATSTMSSYNEQFF
-	-	TRBV5-6	TRBJ2-7	TGTGCCAGCAGCTTGGGGGATGTGCAGTACTTC	CASSLGDVQYF
TRBD1	-	TRBV5-4	TRBJ2-7	TGTGCCAGCAGCTTGATAGGGACAGGGGTCGAGCAGTACTTC	CASSLIGTGVEQYF
-	-	TRBV7-9	TRBJ2-2	TGTGCCAGCAGCTTAGCGGGCAGCACCGGGGAGCTGTTTTTT	CASSLAGSTGELFF
-	-	TRBV10-1	TRBJ2-7	TGCGCCAGCAGTGAGGGTCCCCCATCCTACGAGCAGTACTTC	CASSEGPPSYEQYF
TRBD2	-	TRBV7-6	TRBJ2-2	TGTGCCAGCAGCTTTACTAGCGGGAGGTCGGTCGGGGAGCTGTTTTTT	CASSFTSGRSVGELFF
TRBD1	-	TRBV4-2	TRBJ1-1	TGTGCCAGCAGCCAGTCCGGGACAGGGACTGAAGCTTTCTTT	CASSQSGTGTEAFF
-	-	TRBV19	TRBJ2-7	TGTGCCAGTAGTATAGGGACTCGAGCCTTATACGAGCAGTACTTC	CASSIGTRALYEQYF
-	-	TRBV4-1	TRBJ1-2	TGCGCCAGCAGCCAAGTACCCAGGGACGGAGCTAACTATGGCTACACCTTC	CASSQVPRDGANYGYTF
TRBD2	-	TRBV6-1	TRBJ2-2	TGTGCCAGCCTACTAGCGGGAGGGCCCGGGGAGCTGTTTTTT	CASLLAGGPGELFF
-	-	TRBV2	TRBJ1-1	TGTGCCAGCGACGGGACCCTTAGTGGGAGTTTGAACACTGAAGCTTTCTTT	CASDGTLSGSLNTEAFF
-	-	TRBV6-1	TRBJ2-7	TGTGCCAGCACCTTGGGCAGCTCCTACGAGCAGTACTTC	CASTLGSSYEQYF
TRBD1	-	TRBV28	TRBJ1-2	TGTGCCAGCAGTTTAGAGGGGGCGAGAGGCTACACCTTC	CASSLEGARGYTF
-	-	TRBV5-5	TRBJ1-1	TGTGCCAGCAGCTTGGTTGTTCGGCAGGCGAACACTGAAGCTTTCTTT	CASSLVVRQANTEAFF
TRBD2	-	TRBV7-9	TRBJ2-3	TGTGCCAGCGCCCGCGGGAGGGACACAGATACGCAGTATTTT	CASARGRDTDTQYF
-	-	TRBV11-1	TRBJ2-2	TGTGCCAGCAGCCCGGGTTACACCGGGGAGCTGTTTTTT	CASSPGYTGELFF
-	-	TRBV30	TRBJ2-5	TGTGCCTGGAGTCGAGGGGACAGAGGAGGGGCCCAGTACTTC	CAWSRGDRGGAQYF
-	-	TRBV4-1	TRBJ2-2	TGCGCCAGCAGCCCCAAAGGGGTAGCGAACACCGGGGAGCTGTTTTTT	CASSPKGVANTGELFF
-	-	TRBV5-1	TRBJ1-2	TGCGCCAGCAGCTTGCACAGCTACTATGGCTACACCTTC	CASSLHSYYGYTF
-	-	TRBV11-3	TRBJ2-1	TGTGCCAGCAGCTTTCAACAAAATGAGCAGTTCTTC	CASSFQQNEQFF